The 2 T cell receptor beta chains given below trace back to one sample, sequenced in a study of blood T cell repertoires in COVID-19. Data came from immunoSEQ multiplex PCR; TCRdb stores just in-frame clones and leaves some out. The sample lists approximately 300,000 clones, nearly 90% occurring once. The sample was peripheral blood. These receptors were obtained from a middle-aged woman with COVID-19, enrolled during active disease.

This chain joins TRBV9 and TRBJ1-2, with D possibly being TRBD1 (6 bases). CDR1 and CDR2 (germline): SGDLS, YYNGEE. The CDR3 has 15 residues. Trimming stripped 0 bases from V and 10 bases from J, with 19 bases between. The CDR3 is CASSVGGTQGTLYTF. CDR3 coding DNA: TGTGCCAGCAGCGTAGGAGGGACACAAGGAACCCTCTACACCTTC.

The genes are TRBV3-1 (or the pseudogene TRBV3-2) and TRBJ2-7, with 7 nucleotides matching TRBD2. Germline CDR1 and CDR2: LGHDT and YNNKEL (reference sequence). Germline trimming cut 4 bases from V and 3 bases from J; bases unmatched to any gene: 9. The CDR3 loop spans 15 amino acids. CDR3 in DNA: TGTGCCAGCAGCCTTTCCCTGGGGGGGGGCTACGAGCAGTACTTC. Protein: CASSLSLGGGYEQYF.